This T cell receptor beta chain comes out of a study of cytomegalovirus exposure and HLA in healthy donors (dated by TCRdb to between 2016 and 2019). About the investigation overall: According to an earlier analysis of a few hundred of the donors, about 179 million T cells yielded some 120 million unique TCR beta sequences and about 280 Gb of sequence data. In a later analysis, previously published TCR beta repertoires from more than 500 donors were re-analyzed and high-resolution HLA genotyping was added so that TCR occurrence patterns could be studied. To predict cytomegalovirus infection status, the study combined high-throughput TCR immunosequencing, statistical association of individual TCRs with disease status, and machine learning. Both class I and class II loci were covered by HLA typing, at four-digit resolution. Across 398 genotyped donors of the cohort, an average of roughly 250,000 unique TCR beta nucleotide sequences per donor were sequenced, and roughly 18% of those sequences were non-productive. An earlier analysis of some 500 of the donors applied high-throughput TCR beta sequencing to assess whether each TCR beta V gene segment acted as functional or pseudogenic. Typing coverage differed by locus: A, B, C, DRB1 and DQB1 were typed in about 629-640 donors, DQA1 in around 500, DPA1 in roughly 590, and DPB1 in about 450. Rather than using new phenotypic data, the later analysis identified candidate immune exposures from TCR beta sequences and from how often those sequences occurred across donors. An early release covering 500 to 750 HLA-typed donors comprised about 300 gigabases of sequencing data and tens of millions of unique TCR sequences. Several DR-DQ haplotypes were handled as single units for association and clustering, since linkage in the cohort was strong. A separate validation cohort of roughly 130 different subjects was used in addition to the roughly 670-subject first cohort. Donor age, sex, ethnicity and CMV serostatus were collected together with the repertoire data. A later genetic analysis used genome-wide SNP genotypes for about 65% of the 666 donors, treating that subset as a discovery cohort. Using immunosequencing, the study profiled T cell repertoires from fewer than 850 subjects and related those repertoires to cytomegalovirus serostatus. Every repertoire in the discovery cohort had been generated on one and the same sequencing platform. The genetic ancestry cluster associated with self-reported Caucasian donors included about 84% of the 398 genotyped donors. The study was designed to test whether signatures of past pathogen exposure could be identified by cataloging public T cell receptors. The paper as a whole reports these results and caveats: Compared with the roughly 700-donor mean, donors in an Asian-associated ancestry cluster had fewer N-insertions in productive TCRs, according to a later genetic analysis. At a false discovery rate of 0.05, a later analysis linked fewer than 20,000 TCR beta sequences to specific HLA alleles. In a later analysis, TCR association rates were found to vary across HLA loci, with the most associated TCRs seen for DRB1 alleles and the fewest for HLA-C alleles. Across donors, most TCR sequences were observed very rarely, whereas some public TCRs were present in many individuals. In an earlier analysis of a few hundred of the donors, most TCR beta V segments were observed in productive rearrangements about 90% or about 30% of the time, broadly matching IMGT annotations. A few of the identified cytomegalovirus-associated TCR beta chains were confirmed in vitro to be specific for cytomegalovirus antigens. In a later genetic analysis, a missense DCLRE1C variant was associated with V-gene and J-gene trimming of TCR beta chains, and the association was replicated in an independent cohort. Linkage disequilibrium might explain the correlated functional status among segregating V segments, but an unknown experimental factor could not be ruled out. In the study, about 150 TCR beta chains were listed as associated with cytomegalovirus. A further reported finding was that TCR beta sequences accurately predicted the HLA-A and HLA-B alleles for most subjects in the first cohort. The authors suggested that the approach could potentially be generalized to other disease states and immunological phenotypes. The earlier analysis of some 560 of the donors excluded 15 to 20 rarely observed V segments, including chromosome 9 orphons, because counts were too low. Because the 87-base-pair reads could not distinguish some IMGT-functional V segments, including TRBV6-2 and TRBV6-3, those segments were excluded. The presence/absence analyses assumed that sequencing depth was roughly uniform across donors, and that assumption may not be true. The cohort was sequenced for TCR beta chains only, and without alpha or paired-chain data the features that could be detected were limited. Because some donors lacked HLA typing at each locus, the association tests relied only on the typed subset. A later analysis reported that several top co-occurrence clusters appeared linked to parvovirus B19, influenza, CMV and Epstein-Barr virus. A later analysis found that HLA-associated TCR beta chains were more clonally expanded and had lower generation probabilities than equally common non-associated chains. The only immune exposure information available for the cohort was CMV serostatus. The sequencing pipeline was judged likely to have produced a cluster of highly shared sequence variants as a technical artifact. Cytomegalovirus status was reported to be diagnosed by the classifier with high specificity and sensitivity in both the original and validation cohorts. According to a later analysis, most CMV-associated TCR beta chains appeared to be HLA-restricted, and the HLA associations seemed to be driven largely by CMV exposure. When HLA alleles, especially DR and DQ, strongly co-occurred, TCR associations were difficult to assign to individual alleles.

From cysteine to phenylalanine, the CDR3 is 14 amino acids long. Here the CDR3 DNA is all that survives: 42 bases in frame from base 1. The junction carries 8 bases between V and J, which are trimmed by 0 bases and 4 bases respectively. The germline V gene yields SGDLS for CDR1 and YYNGEE for CDR2. Receptor amplification or capture employed the immunoSEQ multiplex PCR assay. For the multiplex PCR, a mixture combining 60 forward primers for TCR Vbeta segments and 13 reverse primers for TCR Jbeta segments was used. Amplification of the CDR3 region of rearranged TCR beta genes was performed with a multiplex PCR assay on genomic DNA. On the Illumina HiSeq System, the amplified TCR beta libraries were sequenced as 87-base-pair reads. In the paper's pipeline: In a later analysis, tens of millions of unique TCR beta chains were counted across the 500 to 700 repertoires, and about 10 million of these chains were shared by at least two donors. To remove PCR and sequencing errors, raw reads were error-corrected and collapsed into unique sequences using a nearest-neighbor algorithm that merged closely related sequences. To assign V, D and J gene segments, CDR3 sequences were aligned to IMGT reference sequences. For a sequence to be retained, a match of at least six nucleotides was required to both a V gene segment and a J gene segment. Rearrangements were classified as productive when the CDR3 lacked stop codons and remained in frame with V and J, and all other rearrangements were classified as non-productive. CDR3 was defined by IMGT convention, running from the second conserved V-encoded cysteine to the conserved J-encoded phenylalanine. The earlier analysis of 500 to 750 of the donors excluded any sequence lacking an unambiguous match to a single V gene segment. An earlier analysis of several hundred of the donors classified V segments as functional when productive rearrangements were above 56.7% and as segregating when the standard deviation between donors was above 5%. A statistical classification framework was built for diagnosing cytomegalovirus status from the catalog of TCR beta chain sequences. In a later analysis, V and J genes were assigned by comparing TCR nucleotide sequences against IMGT/GENE-DB human TR gene sequences. The TCRdist pipeline was used in a later analysis to assign CDR3 sequences and most-parsimonious VDJ recombination scenarios. In a later analysis, every TCR beta chain was defined by the combination of its CDR3 amino acid sequence and its V-gene family, and reads without a unique V-gene family were dropped. In a later analysis, 450 to 600 highly shared, low-generation-probability nucleotide sequences were removed to address suspected cross-contamination and a sequencing artifact. In a later analysis, a clonal expansion index for each public chain was calculated from normalized within-repertoire ranks of inferred template counts. In a later analysis, generation probabilities were computed using a VDJ recombination model fitted to out-of-frame rearrangements, and the results were checked against IGoR. A later analysis scored TCR-TCR, TCR-HLA and TCR-CMV co-occurrence with hypergeometric tests, applying a repertoire-size bias correction to TCR pairs. A later analysis estimated false discovery rates by permuting HLA or CMV assignments 20 times. In a later analysis, co-occurring TCRs were grouped using DBSCAN, and TCRdist sequence similarity was added for clustering within HLA-allele-positive subsets. Co-occurrence clustering excluded repertoires with fewer than 30,000 or more than 120,000 public chains, plus five with anomalous nucleotide sharing. This immuneACCESS table, as held by TCRdb, lists in-frame sequences with V and J called but not all clones. Of the missing ones, under half trace to an unresolved V gene in checked studies; the others have no known cause. D and trimming were read from the DNA, whereas the V and J calls and clone size are those reported in that table. This sample has under 150,000 clones in its table, and approximately 80% of those were observed once. Less than 1.5% of the sample belongs to the ten largest clones.

The cohort comprised hundreds of healthy bone marrow donors. At the time of sampling, all cohort members were nominally healthy, though unrecorded immune exposures were likely present. The donor was CMV seropositive and belonged to the group of more than 250 seropositive cohort members. A peripheral blood sample was collected from each donor, and TCR beta sequencing was performed on peripheral blood mononuclear cells. Genomic DNA extraction from the blood cell samples was performed with the Qiagen DNeasy Blood Extraction Kit. A note on this clone: No antigen is known for it. The record has no base qualities; no much larger clone is one base away.

This sequence was found in a male donor in good health and CMV-seropositive. The V gene is TRBV9 and the J gene is TRBJ2-1; the D gene lacks a confident call. Sequencing used PBMCs. The CDR3 loop reads CASSVVAAYNEQFF. The DNA is TGTGCCAGCAGCGTAGTGGCTGCTTACAATGAGCAGTTCTTC.